The clone carrying this TCR beta chain was seen once. The antigen remains undetermined. This record belongs to a study of immune evolution from preneoplasia to lung adenocarcinoma. Study-level results: T cell clonality was higher in KRAS-mutant than EGFR-mutant or wild-type nodules.

V lost 4 bases, J lost 3 bases, and 11 bases lay in between. The CDR3 is 14 residues long. Germline CDR1 and CDR2: SNHLY and FYNNEI. Sequencing was performed with immunoSEQ multiplex PCR; in TCRdb, only in-frame clones are kept and a portion is missing. The sample has around 7,000 clones, roughly 69% seen once. The origin of this receptor is a donor older than 65 with lung adenocarcinoma. Some clones in this sample may be carry-over from other donors' samples. This rearrangement joins TRBV2 to TRBJ2-3, with D possibly matching TRBD1 (6 bases). The specimen was FFPE atypical adenomatous hyperplasia tissue from the lung. Subset: atypical adenomatous hyperplasia (AAH), lung preneoplasia. CDR3 region: CASSAQGWTDTQYF. For the CDR3, the DNA is TGTGCCAGCAGTGCCCAGGGGTGGACAGATACGCAGTATTTT.